This T cell receptor beta chain was recorded in a study of shared clonotypes between healthy human individuals. Data came from immunoSEQ multiplex PCR; TCRdb stores just in-frame clones and leaves some out. The table has about 2.2 million clones, roughly 95% seen once. The CDR3 is 13 residues long. Trimming removed 4 bases from V and 2 bases from J, with 9 bases in between. Germline CDR1 reads SGHAT; CDR2 reads FQNNGV. In the naive CD8 group, cells lacked CD45RO and were positively selected for CCR7, so terminally differentiated effector memory CD45RA+ cells were left out. The chain combines TRBV11-2 with TRBJ2-7; weak D call: TRBD1 (5 bases). The sample taken for sequencing was naive CD8+ T cells from PBMCs. The TCR originated in a man aged 18 to 30 in good health. Some clones in this sample may be carry-over from other donors' samples. CDR3 sequence (DNA): TGTGCCAGCAGCTCTACAGGAACCTACGAGCAGTACTTC. This gives the protein CASSSTGTYEQYF. Full variable domain (missing parts from reference TRBV11-2 and TRBJ2-7): EAGVAQSPRYKIIEKRQSVAFWCNPISGHATLYWYQQILGQGPKLLIQFQNNGVVDDSQLPKDRFSAERLKGVDSTLKIQPAKLEDSAVYLCASSSTGTYEQYFGPGTRLTVT.